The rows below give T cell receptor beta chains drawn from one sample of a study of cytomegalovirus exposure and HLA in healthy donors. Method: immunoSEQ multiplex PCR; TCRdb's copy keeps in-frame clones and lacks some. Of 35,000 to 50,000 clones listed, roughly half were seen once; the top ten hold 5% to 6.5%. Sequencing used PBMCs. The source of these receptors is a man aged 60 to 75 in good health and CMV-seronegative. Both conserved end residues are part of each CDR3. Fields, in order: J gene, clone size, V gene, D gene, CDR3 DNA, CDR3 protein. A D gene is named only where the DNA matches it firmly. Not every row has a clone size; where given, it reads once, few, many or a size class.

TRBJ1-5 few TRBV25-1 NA TGTGCCAGCATGGGCGGAGGTCAGCCCCAGCATTTT CASMGGGQPQHF
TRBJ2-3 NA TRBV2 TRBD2 TGTGCCAGCAGTGGACTAGCGGGAGGGATAGGCACAGATACGCAGTATTTT CASSGLAGGIGTDTQYF
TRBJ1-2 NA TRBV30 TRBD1 TGTGCCTGGAGTGTGACAGGGGGCGCAGACGGCTACACCTTC CAWSVTGGADGYTF
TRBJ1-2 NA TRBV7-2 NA TGTGCCAGCAGCCCCGGGGACAACCCTTCGTATGGCTACACCTTC CASSPGDNPSYGYTF
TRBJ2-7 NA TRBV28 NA TGTGCCAGCACCGCCACCACAAGCTCCTACGAGCAGTACTTC CASTATTSSYEQYF
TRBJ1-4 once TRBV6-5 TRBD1 TGTGCCAGCAGTCGGACAGGTGCAACTAATGAAAAACTGTTTTTT CASSRTGATNEKLFF
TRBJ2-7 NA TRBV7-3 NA TGTGCCAGCAGCCCGGAGGGGGCCTCCTACGAGCAGTACTTC CASSPEGASYEQYF
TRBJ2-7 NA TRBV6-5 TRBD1 TGTGCCAGCGGACAGGATTTGGGCGAGCAGTACTTC CASGQDLGEQYF
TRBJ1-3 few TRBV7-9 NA TGTGCCAGCAGCTCGGCGCGGGGCTCTGGAAACACCATATATTTT CASSSARGSGNTIYF
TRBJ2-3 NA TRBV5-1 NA TGCGCCAGCAGTCAGGACTGGGTCACAGATACGCAGTATTTT CASSQDWVTDTQYF
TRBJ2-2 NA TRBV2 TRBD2 TGTGCCAGCAGTGAAGACGCTAGCGGGAGGGCCGGGGAGCTGTTTTTT CASSEDASGRAGELFF
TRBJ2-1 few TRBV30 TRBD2 TGTGCCTGGAGTGTACCGGCTAGCGGGAGGTTCTACGATGAGCAGTTCTTC CAWSVPASGRFYDEQFF
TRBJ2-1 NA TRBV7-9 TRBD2 TGTGCCAGCAGCTTAGATTCGGGGAGCGGGAGTAAGTCCTACAATGAGCAGTTCTTC CASSLDSGSGSKSYNEQFF
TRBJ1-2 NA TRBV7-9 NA TGTGCCAGCAGCTTAAGAGGGGGTGATGGCTACACCTTC CASSLRGGDGYTF
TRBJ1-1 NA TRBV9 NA TGTGCCAGCAGCGCCGACAGCAGCACTGAAGCTTTCTTT CASSADSSTEAFF
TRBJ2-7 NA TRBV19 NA TGTGCCAGTAGTACAGGAACTTACTACGAGCAGTACTTC CASSTGTYYEQYF
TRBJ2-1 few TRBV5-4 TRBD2 TGTGCCAGCAGCCTCGGACTAGCGGACAATGAGCAGTTCTTC CASSLGLADNEQFF
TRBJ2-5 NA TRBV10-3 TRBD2 TGTGCCATCAGTGTGGCTAGCGGGGCGGAGACCCAGTACTTC CAISVASGAETQYF
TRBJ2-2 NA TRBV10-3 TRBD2 TGTGCCATCAGGGTTAGCGGGGCGAACACCGGGGAGCTGTTTTTT CAIRVSGANTGELFF
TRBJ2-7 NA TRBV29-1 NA TGCAGCGTTGTTGTTGAGACCTACGAGCAGTACTTC CSVVVETYEQYF
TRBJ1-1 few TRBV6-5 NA TGTGCCAGCAGTTACCGGACAGTCGATAACACTGAAGCTTTCTTT CASSYRTVDNTEAFF
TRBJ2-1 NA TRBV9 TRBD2 TGTGCCAGCAGCGTAGCTCTTCTAGCGGGAGTAACGGAGCAGTTCTTC CASSVALLAGVTEQFF
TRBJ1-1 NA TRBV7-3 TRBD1 TGTGCCAGCAGCTTACGAGTCATCACAGGGGGAGCTTTCTTT CASSLRVITGGAFF
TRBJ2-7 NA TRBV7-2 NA TGTGCCAGCAGCCTAGGGCTCCGATACTACGAGCAGTACTTC CASSLGLRYYEQYF
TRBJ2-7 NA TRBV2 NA TGTGCCAGCAGTCTAGACAGGCCGAACATCTACGAGCAGTACTTC CASSLDRPNIYEQYF
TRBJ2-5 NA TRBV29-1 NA TGCAGCGTTTCCCTCGACAGTAGAGAGACCCAGTACTTC CSVSLDSRETQYF
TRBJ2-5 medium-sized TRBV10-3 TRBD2 TGTGCCATCAGTGAAGCTAGCGGGGGAATTCAAGAGACCCAGTACTTC CAISEASGGIQETQYF
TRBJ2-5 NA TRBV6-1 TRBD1 TGTGCCAGCAATGACAGGGTAAAAGAGACCCAGTACTTC CASNDRVKETQYF
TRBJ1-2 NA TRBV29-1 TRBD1 TGCAGCGGGGGGGACAGGGGAATCTTTGGCTACACCTTC CSGGDRGIFGYTF
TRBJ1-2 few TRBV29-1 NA TGCAGCGTTGAAGGGACAGCTAACTATGGCTACACCTTC CSVEGTANYGYTF
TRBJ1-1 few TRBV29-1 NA TGCAGCGTTGCTACAGGGACTAAAGCTTTCTTT CSVATGTKAFF
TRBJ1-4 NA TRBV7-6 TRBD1 TGTGCCAGCAGCCCTTCGACAGGGATTAATGAAAAACTGTTTTTT CASSPSTGINEKLFF
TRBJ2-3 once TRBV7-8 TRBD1 TGTGCCAGCAGCTCAGCCATCGGGACAGGGGGCACGGATACGCAGTATTTT CASSSAIGTGGTDTQYF
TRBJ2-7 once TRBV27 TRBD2 TGTGCCAGCCGGGCCTCGGGGGGGGACGAGCAGTACTTC CASRASGGDEQYF
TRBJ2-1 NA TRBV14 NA TGTGCCAGCAGCCAAGTACTAGGGTACAATGAGCAGTTCTTC CASSQVLGYNEQFF
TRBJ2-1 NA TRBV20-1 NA TGCAGTGCAGCCGAGGGCAATGAGCAGTTCTTC CSAAEGNEQFF
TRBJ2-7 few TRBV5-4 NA TGTGCCAGCAGCTCCTGGGCGGACACCTACGAGCAGTACTTC CASSSWADTYEQYF
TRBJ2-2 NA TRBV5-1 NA TGCGCCAGCAGCTCCCAGGGACAAACCGGGGAGCTGTTTTTT CASSSQGQTGELFF
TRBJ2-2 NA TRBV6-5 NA TGTGCCAGCAGTTACTCTGGTAGCGGGGAGCTGTTTTTT CASSYSGSGELFF
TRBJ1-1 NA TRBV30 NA TGTGCCTGGAGGGGAGTAAACACTGAAGCTTTCTTT CAWRGVNTEAFF
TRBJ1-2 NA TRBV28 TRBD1 TGTGCCAGCACCAGGGGGGCTTTAGGCTACACCTTC CASTRGALGYTF
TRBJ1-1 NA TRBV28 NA TGTGCCAGCAGTTTAACAATCTCGAACACTGAAGCTTTCTTT CASSLTISNTEAFF
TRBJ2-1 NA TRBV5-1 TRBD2 TGCGCCAGCAGCTTTGCTAGCGGGAGGGCCCACAATGAGCAGTTCTTC CASSFASGRAHNEQFF
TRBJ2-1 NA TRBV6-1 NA TGTGCCAGCAGCTACGGTCTCAGGGGCAATGAGCAGTTCTTC CASSYGLRGNEQFF
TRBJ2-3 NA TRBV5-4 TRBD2 TGTGCCAGCAGCTTTGGACTAGCTGCTACAGATACGCAGTATTTT CASSFGLAATDTQYF
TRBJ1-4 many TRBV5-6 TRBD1 TGTGCCAGCAACCACGGGGGACAGGGGCCGGAAAAACTGTTTTTT CASNHGGQGPEKLFF
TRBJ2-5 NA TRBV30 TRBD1 TGTGCCTGGGGAGCAGGGGGCGGGCGTCGGGAGACCCAGTACTTC CAWGAGGGRRETQYF
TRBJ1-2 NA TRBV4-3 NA TGCGCCAGCAGCCAAGAACGAGGTCACAACAACTATGGCTACACCTTC CASSQERGHNNYGYTF
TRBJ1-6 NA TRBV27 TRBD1 TGTGCCAGCACCTTAGGGACAGGGCGCTCACCCCTCCACTTT CASTLGTGRSPLHF
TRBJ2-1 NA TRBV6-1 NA TGTGCCAGCAGTGAACCTCGAGATTCCAATGAGCAGTTCTTC CASSEPRDSNEQFF
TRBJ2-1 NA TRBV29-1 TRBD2 TGCAGCGTTGAATGGACTAGCGGGATATACAATGAGCAGTTCTTC CSVEWTSGIYNEQFF
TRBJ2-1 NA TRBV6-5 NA TGTGCCAGCAGGCCTACGGGAAGCTCCTACAATGAGCAGTTCTTC CASRPTGSSYNEQFF
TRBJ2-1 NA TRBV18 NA TGTGCCAGCTCACCAACAATAAGCTCCTACAATGAGCAGTTCTTC CASSPTISSYNEQFF
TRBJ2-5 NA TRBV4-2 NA TGTGCCAGCAGCCTAACAGAGCAAGAGACCCAGTACTTC CASSLTEQETQYF
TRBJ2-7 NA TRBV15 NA TGTGCCACCGTCCCTGACAGGTCGGAGATCTACGAGCAGTACTTC CATVPDRSEIYEQYF
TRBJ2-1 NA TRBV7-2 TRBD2 TGTGCCAGCAGCCTCTCCGGGACTAGCGACAATGAGCAGTTCTTC CASSLSGTSDNEQFF
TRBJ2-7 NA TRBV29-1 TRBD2 TGCAGCGTTGAAGACACCCTAGCGGGATCTGGGGGTTACGAGCAGTACTTC CSVEDTLAGSGGYEQYF
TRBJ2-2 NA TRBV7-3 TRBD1 TGTGCCAGCAGGGGGACAGGGGTCACCGGGGAGCTGTTTTTT CASRGTGVTGELFF
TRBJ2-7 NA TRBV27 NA TGTGCCAGCAGTTTCACCCTAGGCCACGAGCAGTACTTC CASSFTLGHEQYF